One T cell receptor (beta chain) is described in this entry. Its specificity is unknown. Germline V gene data show CDR1 as SGHAT and CDR2 as FQDESV (reference sequence). This CDR3 has 17 residues. The V gene end was trimmed by 0 bases and the J gene end by 7 bases; junction bases not matched to a gene: 12. The sample is drawn from a study of yellow fever vaccine responses in identical twins. Study observations and caveats: A vaccine T cell response that seemed partly convergent and partly personalized was reported in twins.

Via MiXCR, TCRdb re-called the RT-PCR reads, giving one row per CDR3 protein. The sample records around 20,000 distinct CDR3 sequences, less than 75% being singletons. This specimen consisted of T cells from blood (PBMCs), unsorted or a sorted subset (not recorded which), obtained before or after yellow fever vaccination (not recorded which). The clonotype comes from a woman between 18 and 29 years old who received the yellow fever vaccine. The chain recombines TRBV11-1 with TRBJ1-5, with 7 bases lining up with TRBD1. The CDR3 DNA sequence: TGTGCCAGCAGCTTAGCCGGAACAGGGGTCTTCGGACAGCCCCAGCATTTT. As protein: CASSLAGTGVFGQPQHF.